This T cell receptor beta chain was found in a study of neurological immune-mediated disorders. This clonotype was seen many times. The CDR3 loop spans 13 amino acids. With 4 bases removed from V and 10 bases from J, the gap between germline ends came to 15 bases. Germline assignment: CDR1 SGHRS and CDR2 YFSETQ. TCRdb re-called the 5' RACE reads with MiXCR, one entry per CDR3 protein. This table holds roughly 38,000 distinct CDR3 sequences, 2% to 3% found once. Sequencing was done on a sample of PBMCs. This TCR was recovered from a man aged 30 to 39 with multiple sclerosis. This chain joins TRBV5-1 and TRBJ2-1; D is perhaps TRBD1 or TRBD2 (5 bases each). The CDR3 sequence: CASSLGPGSEQFF. In nucleotides, the CDR3 is TGCGCCAGCAGCCTGGGACCGGGGTCCGAGCAGTTCTTC.